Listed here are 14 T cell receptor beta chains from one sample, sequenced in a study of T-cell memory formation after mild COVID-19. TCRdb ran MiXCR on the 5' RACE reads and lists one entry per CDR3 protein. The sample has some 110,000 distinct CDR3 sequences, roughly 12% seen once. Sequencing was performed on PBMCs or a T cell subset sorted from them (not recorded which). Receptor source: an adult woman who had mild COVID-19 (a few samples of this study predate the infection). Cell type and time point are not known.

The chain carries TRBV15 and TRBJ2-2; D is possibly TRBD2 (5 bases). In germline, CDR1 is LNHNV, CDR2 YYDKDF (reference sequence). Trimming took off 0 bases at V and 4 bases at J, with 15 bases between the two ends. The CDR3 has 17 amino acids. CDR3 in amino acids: CATSRDPGVWGTGELFF. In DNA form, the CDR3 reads TGTGCCACCAGCAGAGATCCCGGGGTTTGGGGCACCGGGGAGCTGTTTTTT.

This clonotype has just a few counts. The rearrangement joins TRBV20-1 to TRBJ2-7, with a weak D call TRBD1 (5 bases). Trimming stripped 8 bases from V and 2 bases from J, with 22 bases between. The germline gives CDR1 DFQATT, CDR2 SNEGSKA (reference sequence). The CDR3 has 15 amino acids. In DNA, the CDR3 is TGCAGTTCCCGACGGCCAGGGTGGGTTACCTACGAGCAGTACTTC. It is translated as CSSRRPGWVTYEQYF.

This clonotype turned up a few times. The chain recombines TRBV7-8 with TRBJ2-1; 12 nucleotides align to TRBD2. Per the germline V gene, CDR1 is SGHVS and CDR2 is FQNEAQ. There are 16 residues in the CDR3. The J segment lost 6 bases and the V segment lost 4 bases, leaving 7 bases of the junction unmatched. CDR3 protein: CASSSLTSGRGNEQFF. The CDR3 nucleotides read TGTGCCAGCAGCTCCCTGACTAGCGGGAGAGGCAATGAGCAGTTCTTC.

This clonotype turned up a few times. CDR3 nucleotides: TGTGCCTGGAGTGTTGGGACAGGGAGAAACATTCAGTACTTC. Protein product: CAWSVGTGRNIQYF. V gene TRBV30 combines with J gene TRBJ2-4; 9 bases line up with TRBD1. The CDR3 covers 14 residues. V gave up 0 bases and J gave up 6 bases; unmatched junction bases: 3. Germline lookup yields CDR1 GTSNPN and CDR2 SVGIG (reference sequence).

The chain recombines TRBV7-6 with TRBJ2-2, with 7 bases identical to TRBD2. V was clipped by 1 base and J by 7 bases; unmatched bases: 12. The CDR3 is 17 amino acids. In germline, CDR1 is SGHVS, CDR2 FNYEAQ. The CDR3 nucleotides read TGTGCCAGCAGCTTAGTTGGTCCTCGCCGGGGGGACGGGGAGCTGTTTTTT. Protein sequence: CASSLVGPRRGDGELFF.

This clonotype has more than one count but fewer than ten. CDR3 region: CASSHQAGGGSYEQYF. The CDR3 DNA reads TGTGCCAGCAGCCACCAGGCCGGGGGCGGCTCCTACGAGCAGTACTTC. This sequence joins TRBV3-1 and TRBJ2-7; either TRBD1 or TRBD2 may fit D (6 bases each). Trimming removed 3 bases at V and 0 bases at J, with 15 bases between. Germline values: CDR1 LGHDT, CDR2 YNNKEL (reference sequence). The CDR3 is 16 residues long.

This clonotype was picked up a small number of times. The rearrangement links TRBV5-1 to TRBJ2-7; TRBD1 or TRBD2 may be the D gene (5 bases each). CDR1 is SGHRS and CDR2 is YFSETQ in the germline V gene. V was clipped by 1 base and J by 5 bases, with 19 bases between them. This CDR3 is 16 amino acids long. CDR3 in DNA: TGCGCCAGCAGCTTGTTCCCGGGGCAGCGCCCTGACGAGCAGTACTTC. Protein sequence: CASSLFPGQRPDEQYF. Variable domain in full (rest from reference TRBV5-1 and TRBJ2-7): KAGVTQTPRYLIKTRGQQVTLSCSPISGHRSVSWYQQTPGQGLQFLFEYFSETQRNKGNFPGRFSGRQFSNSRSEMNVSTLELGDSALYLCASSLFPGQRPDEQYFGPGTRLTVT.

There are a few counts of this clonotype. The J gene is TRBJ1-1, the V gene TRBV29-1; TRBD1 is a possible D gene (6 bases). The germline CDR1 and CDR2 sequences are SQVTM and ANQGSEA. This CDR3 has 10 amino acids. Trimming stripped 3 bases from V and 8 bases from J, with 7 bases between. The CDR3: CSVEGTEAFF. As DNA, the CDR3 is TGCAGCGTTGAGGGGACAGAAGCTTTCTTT.

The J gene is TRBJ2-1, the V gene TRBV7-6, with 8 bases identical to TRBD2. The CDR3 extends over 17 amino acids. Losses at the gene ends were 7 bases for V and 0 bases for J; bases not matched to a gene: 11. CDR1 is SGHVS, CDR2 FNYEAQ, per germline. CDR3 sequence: CASIPGARGGSYNEQFF. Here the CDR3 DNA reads TGTGCCAGCATCCCCGGGGCCCGGGGGGGCTCCTACAATGAGCAGTTCTTC.

This CDR3 reads CASSAGTVLHF. CDR3 nucleotide sequence: TGTGCCAGCAGCGCCGGGACAGTCCTCCACTTT. The V call is TRBV7-9, the J call TRBJ1-6, with 7 nucleotides matching TRBD1. Germline lookup yields CDR1 SEHNR and CDR2 FQNEAQ (reference sequence). The CDR3 is 11 amino acids. V lost 5 bases and J lost 15; bases outside the gene matches: 4.

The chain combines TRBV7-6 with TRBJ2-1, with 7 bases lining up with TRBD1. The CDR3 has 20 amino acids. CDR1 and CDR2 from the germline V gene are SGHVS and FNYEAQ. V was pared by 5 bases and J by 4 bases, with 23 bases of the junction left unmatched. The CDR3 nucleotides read TGTGCCAGCAGCCTACTCGACAGGGTCGAGGTTCCCGGTGATTACAATGAGCAGTTCTTC. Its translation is CASSLLDRVEVPGDYNEQFF.

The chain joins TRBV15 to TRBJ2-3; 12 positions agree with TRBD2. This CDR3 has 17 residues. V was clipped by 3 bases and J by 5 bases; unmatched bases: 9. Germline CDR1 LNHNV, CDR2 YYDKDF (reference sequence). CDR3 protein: CATSSPLRGLAGDTQYF. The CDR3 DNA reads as TGTGCCACCAGCAGCCCGCTAAGGGGACTAGCGGGAGATACGCAGTATTTT.

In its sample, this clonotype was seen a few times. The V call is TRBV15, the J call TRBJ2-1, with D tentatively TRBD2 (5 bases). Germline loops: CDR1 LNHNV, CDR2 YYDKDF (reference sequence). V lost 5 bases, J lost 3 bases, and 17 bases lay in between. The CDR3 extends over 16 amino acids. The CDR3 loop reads CATSPPRGRFYNEQFF. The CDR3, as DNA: TGTGCCACCAGCCCACCTCGAGGGCGGTTCTACAATGAGCAGTTCTTC.

CDR3 nucleotides: TGCGCCAGCAGCCAAGCGCCGGGACTCAGCTCCTACAATGAGCAGTTCTTC. Translating gives CASSQAPGLSSYNEQFF. The V gene is TRBV4-3, the J gene TRBJ2-1, with D possibly being TRBD2 (6 bases). The CDR3 has 17 residues. The V end lost 1 base, the J end lost 0 bases, and 13 bases lay between the germline ends. The germline V gene encodes CDR1 LGHNA and CDR2 YSLEER.